The TCR beta chain described here comes from a study of T cell responses to AZD1222 COVID-19 vaccine. General study findings and limits: Among those given AZD1222, only 5 to 7 were seropositive at baseline.

On this clone: The antigen is undetermined.

Assay: immunoSEQ multiplex PCR; the TCRdb copy retains only in-frame clones and omits some. The sample yields about 100,000 clones, 90% seen once. Germline CDR1 reads LGHDT; CDR2 reads YNNKEL (reference sequence). This CDR3 spans 16 amino acids. V lost 1 base and J lost 7, with 19 bases in between. The source was peripheral blood, collected on day 0 of AZD1222 vaccination. This chain connects TRBV3-1 (or the pseudogene TRBV3-2) to TRBJ1-2, with a possible D match to TRBD1 (5 bases). This TCR derives from an adult in good health. The CDR3 spells CASSQGEGLLQSGYTF. The CDR3 nucleotides are TGTGCCAGCAGCCAAGGAGAGGGGTTGTTGCAGTCTGGCTACACCTTC.